These T cell receptor beta chains were read from a single sample in a study of early T cells in non-severe SARS-CoV-2 infection. TCRdb called the 5' RACE reads again in MiXCR, with one record for every CDR3 protein. Counted here are nearly 90,000 distinct CDR3 sequences, around an eighth occurring once; the ten biggest clones make up about 7.5%. Sequencing used whole blood. The receptors derive from an adult who was a healthcare worker with PCR-confirmed SARS-CoV-2 infection or an uninfected control (not recorded which). CDR3s include the opening cysteine and the closing phenylalanine or tryptophan. A D gene is named only where the DNA matches it firmly. A clone size is listed for some rows: how often the clone was seen (once, few, many), or a class if it is expanded.

-,TRBV18,13,-,TRBJ1-2,CASSPPSGYGYTF,TGTGCCAGCTCACCACCCTCCGGCTATGGCTACACCTTC
few,TRBV9,13,-,TRBJ1-1,CASSVVVNTEAFF,TGTGCCAGCAGCGTAGTAGTGAACACTGAAGCTTTCTTT
few,TRBV4-1,20,TRBD2,TRBJ2-5,CASSQNPGTSGIPNPGTQYF,TGCGCCAGCAGCCAAAATCCCGGGACTAGCGGGATACCCAACCCGGGGACCCAGTACTTC
-,TRBV19,14,-,TRBJ2-2,CASPRDGGTGELFF,TGTGCCAGCCCCCGGGACGGCGGCACCGGGGAGCTGTTTTTT
-,TRBV6-5,14,TRBD1,TRBJ2-1,CASSRTGAYNEQFF,TGTGCCAGCAGTCGGACAGGGGCCTACAATGAGCAGTTCTTC
-,TRBV11-2,14,-,TRBJ1-2,CASSLPDLPWGYTF,TGTGCCAGCAGCTTACCGGACCTGCCTTGGGGCTACACCTTC
-,TRBV7-6,16,-,TRBJ2-3,CASSLVPEPSTDTQYF,TGTGCCAGCAGCTTAGTTCCGGAACCTAGCACAGATACGCAGTATTTT
few,TRBV5-1,15,TRBD1,TRBJ2-5,CASSAQGAGGETQYF,TGCGCCAGCAGCGCACAGGGGGCTGGCGGAGAGACCCAGTACTTC
-,TRBV18,13,-,TRBJ1-2,CASSPGGDIGYTF,TGTGCCAGCTCCCCCGGGGGTGATATTGGCTACACCTTC
few,TRBV12-3/TRBV12-4,15,TRBD1,TRBJ1-1,CASRTPFRGDTEAFF,TGTGCCAGCAGGACACCTTTCAGGGGGGACACTGAAGCTTTCTTT
-,TRBV20-1,10,-,TRBJ2-1,CSASEELQFF,TGCAGTGCTAGTGAGGAGCTTCAGTTCTTC
few,TRBV20-1,13,TRBD2,TRBJ2-7,CSARGTSGYEQYF,TGCAGTGCTAGGGGGACTAGCGGCTACGAGCAGTACTTC
-,TRBV7-9,14,TRBD1,TRBJ1-6,CASSLVQGRSPLHF,TGTGCCAGCAGCTTAGTACAGGGGAGATCACCCCTCCACTTT
-,TRBV20-1,14,TRBD1,TRBJ2-1,CSASAGGVYNEQFF,TGCAGTGCTAGCGCAGGGGGTGTCTACAATGAGCAGTTCTTC
few,TRBV5-8,14,TRBD2,TRBJ2-7,CASNAGGAESEQYF,TGTGCCAGCAACGCGGGGGGGGCGGAAAGCGAGCAGTACTTC
many,TRBV4-2,16,TRBD2,TRBJ2-1,CASSQIFSGTYNEQFF,TGTGCCAGCAGCCAAATATTTAGCGGGACCTACAATGAGCAGTTCTTC
-,TRBV10-1,12,-,TRBJ2-1,CASGWSYNEQFF,TGCGCCAGCGGGTGGTCCTACAATGAGCAGTTCTTC
-,TRBV19,12,TRBD1,TRBJ2-7,CASAGTGVEQYF,TGTGCCAGTGCCGGGACAGGGGTCGAGCAGTACTTC
-,TRBV4-1,16,-,TRBJ1-2,CASSQEGLLGNYGYTF,TGCGCCAGCAGCCAAGAAGGTTTGCTAGGAAACTATGGCTACACCTTC
few,TRBV20-1,12,-,TRBJ1-1,CSARRGGTEAFF,TGCAGTGCTAGGAGGGGAGGAACTGAAGCTTTCTTT